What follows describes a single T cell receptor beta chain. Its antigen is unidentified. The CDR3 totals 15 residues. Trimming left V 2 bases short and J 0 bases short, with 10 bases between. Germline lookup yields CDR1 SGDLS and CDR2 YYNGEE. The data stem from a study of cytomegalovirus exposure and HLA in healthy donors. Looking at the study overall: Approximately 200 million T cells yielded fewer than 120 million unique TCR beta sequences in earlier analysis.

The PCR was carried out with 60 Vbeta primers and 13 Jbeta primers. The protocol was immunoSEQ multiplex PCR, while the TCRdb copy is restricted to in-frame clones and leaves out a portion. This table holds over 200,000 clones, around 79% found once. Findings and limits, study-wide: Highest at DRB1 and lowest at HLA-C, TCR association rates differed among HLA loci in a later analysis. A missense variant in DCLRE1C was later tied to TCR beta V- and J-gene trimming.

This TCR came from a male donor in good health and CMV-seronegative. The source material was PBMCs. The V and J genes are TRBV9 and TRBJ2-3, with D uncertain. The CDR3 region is CASSVSSPSTDTQYF. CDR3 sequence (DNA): TGTGCCAGCAGCGTTAGCAGTCCTAGCACAGATACGCAGTATTTT.